Sequencing of this T cell receptor beta chain was carried out in a study of cytomegalovirus exposure and HLA in healthy donors. Study-level results: In vitro checks showed that a few CMV-associated chains really do target CMV antigens.

Sequenced by immunoSEQ multiplex PCR; TCRdb stores in-frame clones only, minus some. There are roughly 240,000 clones in the sample; around 87% occur only once, and about 3% lies in the top ten. Notes on this clone: Its specificity is not known.

This clonotype originated in a young man in good health and CMV-seronegative. Specimen: PBMCs.

The CDR3: CASSLSGSNEAFF. The DNA for the CDR3 is TGTGCCAGCAGTTTGTCCGGGTCAAATGAAGCTTTCTTT. This chain uses TRBV27 with TRBJ1-1; D remains unclear. Trimming pared 3 bases from V and 7 bases from J, leaving 12 bases between. The CDR3 has 13 amino acids. Germline CDR1 reads MNHEY; CDR2 reads SMNVEV (reference sequence).